The clone carrying this T cell receptor beta chain came up a few times. TCRdb re-called the RT-PCR reads with MiXCR, one entry per CDR3 protein. The sample shows hundreds of thousands of distinct CDR3 sequences, approximately 18% of them seen only once. This sample was taken from a study of response to subunit inactivated influenza vaccine. CDR1 and CDR2 from the germline V gene are SGHTA and FQGNSA. This CDR3 is built from 17 residues. Trimming removed 2 bases from V and 2 bases from J, with 19 bases in between. The receptor's source is a man aged 50 to 60 who received an inactivated influenza vaccine. Sample: PBMCs from blood, taken around 5 days after vaccination. This sequence joins TRBV7-2 and TRBJ2-7; unclear D gene. The CDR3 DNA reads TGTGCCAGCAGCTTAATGGTGACTGACCGTATCCCCTACGAGCAGTACTTC. Translation: CASSLMVTDRIPYEQYF.